This TCR beta chain was identified in a study of blood T cell repertoires in COVID-19. On the study more broadly: The United States, Italy and Spain were the sources of the acute and convalescent COVID-19 samples. Sample material is recorded as cDNA or gDNA derived from T cells, B-cell-depleted T cells, or PBMCs.

Authors' data handling: Nucleated cell number was recorded as an estimate derived from reference gene primer amplification. Sequencing used immunoSEQ multiplex PCR; TCRdb keeps in-frame clones, though not all of them. V and J calls and clone size are those listed in that table; D and trimming were worked out from the DNA. This sample carries almost 250,000 clones, approximately 89% of them seen once, and the ten largest clones take under 2%. The TCR was taken from a woman aged 55 to 70 who had recovered from COVID-19. The sequencing sample was made of peripheral blood.

CDR3 protein: CATRGETQYF. CDR3 nucleotide sequence: TGTGCCACCCGGGGAGAGACCCAGTACTTC. The genes are TRBV28 and TRBJ2-5; D may be TRBD2 (5 bases). V lost 10 bases and J 4 bases, leaving 7 bases between the germline ends. This CDR3 spans 10 amino acids. Per germline, CDR1 MDHEN and CDR2 SYDVKM.